This passage covers 21 T cell receptor beta chains from one sample sequenced in a study of regulatory T cells in long-lasting Graves disease listed by TCRdb under 2021. Preparation of the library involved multiplex PCR. The sample was run on an Illumina HiSeq 4000. iRepertoire HTBI primers and Arm-PCR amplification of CDR3 regions were used to construct TCR beta libraries. The raw public data were reprocessed by TCRdb itself: fastp quality trimming at Q25, MiXCR clonotype calling, in-frame beta chains only. Identical CDR3 protein sequences are pooled into one entry, listed with their most common genes and DNA. Across this sample there are approximately 400,000 distinct CDR3 sequences, with 15% to 18% seen only once. The top ten hold about 20% of the sample. The time point label for this specimen denotes: newly diagnosed GD, antithyroid drugs for less than 3 months. RNA was extracted from PBMCs in TRIzol for both TCR sequencing and RNA sequencing.

Sequences were derived from peripheral blood mononuclear cells (PBMCs), sampled at new diagnosis, from a patient treated with antithyroid drugs. The receptors shown here come from a female donor with Graves disease.

This chain joins TRBV7-2 and TRBJ2-7, with 10 bases fitting TRBD2. The CDR3 is made up of 15 amino acids. The germline V gene encodes CDR1 SGHTA and CDR2 FQGNSA. Trimming cost V 9 bases and J 1 base; bases outside gene matches: 9. CDR3 loop: CASRSGLAVSYEQYF. The CDR3 DNA reads as TGTGCCAGTCGATCCGGACTAGCGGTGTCCTACGAGCAGTACTTC.

This clonotype was picked up many times. The genes are TRBV28 and TRBJ2-2; TRBD2 matches at 7 bases. This CDR3 has 15 residues. Germline CDR1 is MDHEN and CDR2 is SYDVKM. V lost 5 bases, J lost 2 bases, and 5 bases stayed unmatched. The CDR3 spells CASSPSGGNTGELFF. CDR3 DNA: TGTGCCAGCAGTCCTAGCGGAGGCAACACCGGGGAGCTGTTTTTT.

This clonotype was seen ten or more times. The chain carries TRBV5-1 and TRBJ1-1; tentatively, D is TRBD1 (6 bases). The length of the CDR3 is 15 residues. Between the trimmed V and J ends, which lost 3 bases and 4 bases, there was a span of 16 bases. Germline CDR1 SGHRS, CDR2 YFSETQ. CDR3 in amino acids: CASSSARGIGTEAFF. CDR3 nucleotides: TGCGCCAGCAGCTCGGCGAGGGGGATCGGCACTGAAGCTTTCTTT. Looking up the rest from reference TRBV5-1 and TRBJ1-1 gives the full variable domain: KAGVTQTPRYLIKTRGQQVTLSCSPISGHRSVSWYQQTPGQGLQFLFEYFSETQRNKGNFPGRFSGRQFSNSRSEMNVSTLELGDSALYLCASSSARGIGTEAFFGQGTRLTVV.

About this clonotype: A far larger clone is one base from this, pointing to a likely read error. This chain links TRBV7-2 with TRBJ1-1; 7 nucleotides align to TRBD1. Looked up from germline, CDR1 is SGHTA and CDR2 is FQGNSA. The CDR3 contains 18 residues. This CDR3 is CACSTPLDRSSMNTEAFF. DNA for the CDR3: TGTGCCTGCAGTACGCCCTTGGACAGGTCCAGCATGAACACTGAAGCTTTCTTT.

This clonotype was detected ten times or more. The CDR3 loop reads CASSFRGGDEQFF. Here the CDR3 DNA reads TGTGCCAGCAGTTTCCGGGGCGGGGATGAGCAGTTCTTC. This sequence joins TRBV7-2 and TRBJ2-1; tentative D call: TRBD2 (6 bases). Germline CDR1 SGHTA, CDR2 FQGNSA. The CDR3 is 13 amino acids. The V gene lost 6 bases and the J gene lost 8 bases, with 14 bases spanning the gap.

This clonotype has at least ten counts. The V gene is TRBV5-5, the J gene TRBJ2-5; unclear D gene. Germline V gives CDR1 SGHKS, CDR2 YYEKEE (reference sequence). Trimming cost V 0 bases and J 3 bases, with 15 bases left between them. The CDR3 loop spans 16 amino acids. CDR3 residues: CASSLGPDLGKETQYF. The CDR3 region has the DNA TGTGCCAGCAGCTTGGGACCGGATCTCGGAAAAGAGACCCAGTACTTC.

This clonotype was seen a single time. Given a far larger clone just one base away, this is likely a sequencing read error. The DNA of the CDR3 is TGTGCCAGCAGTTCGGCAGGGGCCCGATACGAGCAGTCCTTC. Its protein is CASSSAGARYEQSF. The chain employs TRBV27 and TRBJ2-1; maybe TRBD1 (6 bases). The V gene's germline CDR1 is MNHEY and CDR2 SMNVEV (reference sequence). The CDR3 has 14 amino acids.

This clonotype was seen a handful of times. A junction boundary mismatches the germline segment, possibly from a read error. The rearrangement uses TRBV5-5 and TRBJ1-1; TRBD1 is a possible D gene (5 bases). Germline V gene lookup returns CDR1 SGHKS and CDR2 YYEKEE (reference sequence). The CDR3 has 16 residues. For the CDR3, the DNA is TGTGCCAGCAGCAAGGCGCCAGGGAACATGAACACTGAAGCTCTCTTT. Its translation: CASSKAPGNMNTEALF.

This clonotype was observed at least ten times. The chain is built from TRBV27 and TRBJ2-5; no reliable D call. This CDR3 is 14 amino acids long. Germline V gene lookup returns CDR1 MNHEY and CDR2 SMNVEV (reference sequence). V lost 2 bases to trimming and J lost 3 bases, with 10 bases between them. The CDR3 DNA follows: TGTGCCAGCAGTTTAGGGTACAGCAAAGAGACCCAGTACTTC. The encoded protein is CASSLGYSKETQYF.

This clonotype has a count of ten or more. The rearrangement links TRBV7-2 to TRBJ2-7; D call uncertain. Germline values: CDR1 SGHTA, CDR2 FQGNSA. V was cut by 0 bases and J by 2 bases, with 14 bases left in between. The CDR3 has 16 amino acids. Here the CDR3 reads CASSLAVFAPTYEQYF. CDR3 sequence (DNA): TGTGCCAGCAGCTTAGCGGTATTCGCCCCCACCTACGAGCAGTACTTC.

This clonotype was detected many times. CDR3 loop: CASSLRSSGGYEQYF. Here the CDR3 DNA reads TGTGCCAGCAGCTTACGATCCAGCGGGGGTTACGAGCAGTACTTC. V and J are TRBV13 and TRBJ2-7; TRBD2 matches 8 bases. The trim removed 2 bases at V and 4 bases at J, leaving 7 bases unmatched. The CDR3 totals 15 residues. CDR1 and CDR2 from the germline V gene are PRHDT and FYEKMQ (reference sequence).

In this sample, this clonotype turned up a few times. Since a much larger clone is just one base distant, this may be a read error. The chain links TRBV6-8 to TRBJ1-1, with D perhaps matching TRBD1 (5 bases). Germline V gives CDR1 MNHGY, CDR2 SAAAGT. This CDR3 region has 17 residues. CDR3 sequence: CASSPRGEKGMNTEASF. The CDR3, as DNA: TGTGCCAGCAGTCCTCGGGGGGAAAAGGGAATGAACACTGAAGCTTCCTTT.

This clonotype was seen many times. The chain recombines TRBV2 with TRBJ2-2, with TRBD2 matching over 13 bases. Trimming took 6 bases from V and 5 from J; bases not matched to a gene: 3. Germline assignment: CDR1 SNHLY and CDR2 FYNNEI. This CDR3 has 15 residues. The CDR3 region is CASRGLAGRTGELFF. The DNA for the CDR3 is TGTGCCAGCAGGGGACTAGCGGGAAGGACCGGGGAGCTGTTTTTT.

Ten or more counts support this clonotype. The chain employs TRBV11-3 and TRBJ2-2; 7 positions match TRBD1. With V trimmed by 4 bases and J by 7 bases, 6 bases remained unmatched. CDR1 and CDR2 (germline): SGHNT, YENEEA. The CDR3 spans 14 residues. The CDR3 DNA follows: TGTGCCAGCAGCTCCGGGACAGCAGACGGGGAGCTGTTTTTT. Encoded protein: CASSSGTADGELFF.

Notes on this clonotype: A much larger clone sits a single nucleotide away, making a read error possible. Without the conserved terminal phenylalanine or tryptophan, this CDR3 likely stems from a read error. No DNA is shown, since the ends of the CDR3 on it are uncertain; the CDR3 is the one TCRdb lists. The CDR3 reads CASRGTEAPTS. The rearrangement uses TRBV12-3 or TRBV12-4 and TRBJ1-2. The CDR3 adds up to 11 amino acids, both ends counted.

The table lists this clonotype with many counts. The gene calls are TRBV12-3 or TRBV12-4 and TRBJ2-1; D is unresolved. The CDR3 sequence is 15 residues long. With 6 bases removed from V and 4 bases from J, the gap between germline ends came to 16 bases. For the CDR3, the DNA is TGTGCCAGCAGGATCATGAAGGAACGATACAATGAGCAGTTCTTC. This gives the protein CASRIMKERYNEQFF.

This clonotype appeared many times. The chain combines TRBV9 with TRBJ1-1; the match to TRBD1 covers 12 bases. Losses at the gene ends were 4 bases for V and 4 bases for J; bases not matched to a gene: 5. Looked up from germline, CDR1 is SGDLS and CDR2 is YYNGEE. The length of the CDR3 is 15 residues. As DNA, the CDR3 is TGTGCCAGCAGCCCGGGACAGGGGGCAGGCACTGAAGCTTTCTTT. Its protein is CASSPGQGAGTEAFF.

This clonotype was picked up a small number of times. V and J are TRBV6-5 and TRBJ2-5; tentative D call: TRBD1 (5 bases). Germline V gives CDR1 MNHEY, CDR2 SVGAGI. Trimming left V 0 bases short and J 4 bases short, with 18 bases between. The CDR3 is made up of 17 amino acids. Here the CDR3 DNA reads TGTGCCAGCAGTTACTCTCGATCGCGACAGCTCCGAGAGACCCAGTACTTC. Translation: CASSYSRSRQLRETQYF.

Notes on this clonotype: Possible read error: a much larger clone is one base away. The J gene is TRBJ1-4, the V gene TRBV12-3 or TRBV12-4; D perhaps matches TRBD1 (5 bases). The CDR3 extends over 15 amino acids. CDR3 sequence reads: CASSLWGVANEKLLF. The CDR3 bases are TGTGCCAGCAGTTTATGGGGGGTAGCTAATGAAAAACTGCTTTTT.

This clonotype was observed a handful of times. The rearrangement joins TRBV12-3 or TRBV12-4 to TRBJ2-3; D is perhaps TRBD1 (6 bases). CDR3 length: 14 amino acids. Trimming left V 7 bases short and J 2 bases short, with 13 bases between. The CDR3 loop reads CASTESGVTDTQYF. The CDR3, as DNA: TGTGCCAGCACCGAGTCAGGGGTCACAGATACGCAGTATTTT.

J is TRBJ1-6 and V is TRBV27; TRBD1 matches 9 bases. The length of the CDR3 is 15 residues. Looked up from germline, CDR1 is MNHEY and CDR2 is SMNVEV (reference sequence). V was clipped by 5 bases and J by 4 bases; unmatched bases: 3. Here the CDR3 reads CASSSGTGYNSPLHF. For the CDR3, the DNA is TGTGCCAGCAGTAGCGGGACAGGGTATAATTCACCCCTCCACTTT.